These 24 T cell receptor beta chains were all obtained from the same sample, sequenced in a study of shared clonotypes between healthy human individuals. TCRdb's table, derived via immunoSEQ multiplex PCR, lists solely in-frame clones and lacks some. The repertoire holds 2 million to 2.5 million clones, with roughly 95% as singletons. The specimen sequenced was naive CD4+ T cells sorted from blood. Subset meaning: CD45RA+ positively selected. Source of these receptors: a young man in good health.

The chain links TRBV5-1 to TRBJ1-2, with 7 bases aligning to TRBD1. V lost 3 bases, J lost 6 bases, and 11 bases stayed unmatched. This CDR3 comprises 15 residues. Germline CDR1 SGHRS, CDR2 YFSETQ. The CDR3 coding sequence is TGCGCCAGCAGCTGGGGAGACAGGGATTCTCATGGCTACACCTTC. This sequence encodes CASSWGDRDSHGYTF.

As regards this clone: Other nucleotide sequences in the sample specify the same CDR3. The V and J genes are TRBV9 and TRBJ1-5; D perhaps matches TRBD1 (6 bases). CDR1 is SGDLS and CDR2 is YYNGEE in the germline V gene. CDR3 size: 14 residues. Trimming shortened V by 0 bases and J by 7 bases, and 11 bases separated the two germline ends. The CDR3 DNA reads TGTGCCAGCAGCGTAGCGGGGGCCGGACAGCCCCAGCATTTT. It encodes CASSVAGAGQPQHF.

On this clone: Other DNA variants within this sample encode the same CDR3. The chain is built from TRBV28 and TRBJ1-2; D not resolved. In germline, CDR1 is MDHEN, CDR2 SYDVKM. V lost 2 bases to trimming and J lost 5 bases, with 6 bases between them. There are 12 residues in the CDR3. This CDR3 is CASSLSNYGYTF. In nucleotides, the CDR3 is TGTGCCAGCAGTTTAAGTAATTATGGCTACACCTTC.

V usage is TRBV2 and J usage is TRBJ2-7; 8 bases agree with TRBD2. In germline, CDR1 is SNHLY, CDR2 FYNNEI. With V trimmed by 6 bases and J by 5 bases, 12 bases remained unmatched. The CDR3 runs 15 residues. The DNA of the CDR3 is TGTGCCAGCAGCCAAACAGGACTAGCACGGGACGAGCAGTACTTC. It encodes CASSQTGLARDEQYF.

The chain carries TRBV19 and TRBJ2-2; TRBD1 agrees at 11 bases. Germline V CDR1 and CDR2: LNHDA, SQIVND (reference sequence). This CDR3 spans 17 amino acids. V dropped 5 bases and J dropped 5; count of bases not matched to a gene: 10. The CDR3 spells CASSPRTGGVGTGELFF. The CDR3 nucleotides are TGTGCCAGTAGTCCCCGGACAGGGGGCGTCGGGACCGGGGAGCTGTTTTTT.

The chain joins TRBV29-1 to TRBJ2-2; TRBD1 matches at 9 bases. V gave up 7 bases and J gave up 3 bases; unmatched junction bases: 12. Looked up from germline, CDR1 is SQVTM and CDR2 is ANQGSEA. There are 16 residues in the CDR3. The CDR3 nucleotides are TGCAGCGCCAAAGAAATACAGGGGGCAGACACCGGGGAGCTGTTTTTT. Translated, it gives CSAKEIQGADTGELFF.

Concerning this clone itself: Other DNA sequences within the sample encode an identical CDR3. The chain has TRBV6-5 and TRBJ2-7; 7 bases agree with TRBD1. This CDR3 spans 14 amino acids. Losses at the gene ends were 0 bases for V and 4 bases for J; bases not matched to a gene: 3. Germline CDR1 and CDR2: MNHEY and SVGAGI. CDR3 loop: CASSYSTGLYEQYF. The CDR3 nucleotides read TGTGCCAGCAGTTACTCGACAGGGTTGTACGAGCAGTACTTC.

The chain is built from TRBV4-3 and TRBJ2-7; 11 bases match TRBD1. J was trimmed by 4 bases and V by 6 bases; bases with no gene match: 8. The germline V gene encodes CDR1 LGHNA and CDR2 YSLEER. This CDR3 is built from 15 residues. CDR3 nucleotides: TGCGCCAGCAGTCGGACAGGGGGCGGCGGTTACGAGCAGTACTTC. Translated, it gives CASSRTGGGGYEQYF.

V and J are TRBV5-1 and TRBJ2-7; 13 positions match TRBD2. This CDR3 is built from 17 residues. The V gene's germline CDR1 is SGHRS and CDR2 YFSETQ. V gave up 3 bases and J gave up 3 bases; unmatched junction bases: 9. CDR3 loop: CASSYTSGRANNYEQYF. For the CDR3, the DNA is TGCGCCAGCAGCTACACTAGCGGGAGGGCAAACAACTACGAGCAGTACTTC.

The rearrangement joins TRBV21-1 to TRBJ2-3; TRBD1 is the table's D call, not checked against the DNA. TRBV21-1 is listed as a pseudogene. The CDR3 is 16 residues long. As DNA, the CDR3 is TGTGCCAGCAGCAAACGAGGCAGGGGGCACCAATATACGCAGTATTTT. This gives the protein CASSKRGRGHQYTQYF.

This CDR3 reads CASSLSSDINSPLHF. CDR3 coding DNA: TGTGCCAGTAGTCTGTCCAGCGACATTAATTCACCCCTCCACTTT. The V gene is TRBV19, the J gene TRBJ1-6; no clear D. Germline CDR1 LNHDA, CDR2 SQIVND (reference sequence). This CDR3 has 15 residues. V dropped 5 bases and J dropped 6 bases, with 14 bases sitting between them.

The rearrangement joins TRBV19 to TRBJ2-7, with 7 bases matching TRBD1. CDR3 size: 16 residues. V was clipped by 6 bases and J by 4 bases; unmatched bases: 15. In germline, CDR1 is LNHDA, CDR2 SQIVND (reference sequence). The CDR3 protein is CASSERHGTANYEQYF. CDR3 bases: TGTGCCAGTAGCGAGCGACACGGGACAGCCAATTACGAGCAGTACTTC.

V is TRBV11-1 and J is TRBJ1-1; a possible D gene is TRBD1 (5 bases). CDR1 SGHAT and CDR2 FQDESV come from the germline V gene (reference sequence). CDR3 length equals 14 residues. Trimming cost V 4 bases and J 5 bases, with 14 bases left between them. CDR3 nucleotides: TGTGCCAGCAGCTCGCAGACAGTCCGAACTGAAGCTTTCTTT. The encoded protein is CASSSQTVRTEAFF. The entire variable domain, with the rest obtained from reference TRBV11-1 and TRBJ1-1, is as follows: EAEVAQSPRYKITEKSQAVAFWCDPISGHATLYWYRQILGQGPELLVQFQDESVVDDSQLPKDRFSAERLKGVDSTLKIQPAELGDSAMYLCASSSQTVRTEAFFGQGTRLTVV.

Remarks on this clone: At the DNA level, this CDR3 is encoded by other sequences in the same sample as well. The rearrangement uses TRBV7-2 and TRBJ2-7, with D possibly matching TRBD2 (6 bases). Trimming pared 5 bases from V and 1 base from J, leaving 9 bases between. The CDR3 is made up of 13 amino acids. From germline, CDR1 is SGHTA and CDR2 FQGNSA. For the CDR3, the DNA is TGTGCCAGCAGCCGGGACTTTTCCTACGAGCAGTACTTC. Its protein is CASSRDFSYEQYF. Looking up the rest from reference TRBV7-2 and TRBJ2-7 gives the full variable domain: GAGVSQSPSNKVTEKGKDVELRCDPISGHTALYWYRQSLGQGLEFLIYFQGNSAPDKSGLPSDRFSAERTGGSVSTLTIQRTQQEDSAVYLCASSRDFSYEQYFGPGTRLTVT.

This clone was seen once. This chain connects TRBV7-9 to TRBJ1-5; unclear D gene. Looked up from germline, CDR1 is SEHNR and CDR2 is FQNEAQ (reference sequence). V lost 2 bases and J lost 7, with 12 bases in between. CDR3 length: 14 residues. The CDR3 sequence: CASSLFGSLQPQHF. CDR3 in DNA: TGTGCCAGCAGCTTATTCGGCAGTCTGCAGCCCCAGCATTTT.

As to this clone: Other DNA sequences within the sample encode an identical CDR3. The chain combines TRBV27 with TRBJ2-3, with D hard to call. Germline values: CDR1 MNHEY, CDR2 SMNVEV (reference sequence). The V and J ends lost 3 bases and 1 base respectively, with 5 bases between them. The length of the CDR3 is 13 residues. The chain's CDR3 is CASSLAGTDTQYF. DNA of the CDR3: TGTGCCAGCAGTTTGGCAGGCACAGATACGCAGTATTTT.

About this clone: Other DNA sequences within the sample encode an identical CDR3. The CDR3 DNA is TGCGCCAGCAGCTTGGCACTGGCCACAGATACGCAGTATTTT. It codes for CASSLALATDTQYF. The chain employs TRBV5-1 and TRBJ2-3; no firm D call. V lost 0 bases and J 2 bases, leaving 7 bases between the germline ends. Germline CDR1 and CDR2: SGHRS and YFSETQ. There are 14 residues in the CDR3.

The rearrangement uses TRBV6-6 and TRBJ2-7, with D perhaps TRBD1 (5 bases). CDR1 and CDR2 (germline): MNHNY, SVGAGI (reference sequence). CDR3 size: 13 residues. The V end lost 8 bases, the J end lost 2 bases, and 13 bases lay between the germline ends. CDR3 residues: CASETAYPYEQYF. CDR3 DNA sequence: TGTGCCAGCGAGACAGCTTACCCCTACGAGCAGTACTTC.

CDR3 bases: TGTGCCAGCAGGGTCTCCTATAATTCACCCCTCCACTTT. It yields the protein CASRVSYNSPLHF. This chain joins TRBV2 and TRBJ1-6; D call uncertain. The CDR3 extends over 13 amino acids. V was shortened by 6 bases and J by 0 bases, with 3 bases between the two germline ends. The germline V gene encodes CDR1 SNHLY and CDR2 FYNNEI.

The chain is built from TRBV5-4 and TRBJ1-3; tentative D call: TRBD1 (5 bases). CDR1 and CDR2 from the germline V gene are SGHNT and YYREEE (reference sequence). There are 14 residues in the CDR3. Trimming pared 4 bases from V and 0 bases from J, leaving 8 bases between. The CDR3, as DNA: TGTGCCAGCAGCCCAGACAGCTCTGGAAACACCATATATTTT. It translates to CASSPDSSGNTIYF.

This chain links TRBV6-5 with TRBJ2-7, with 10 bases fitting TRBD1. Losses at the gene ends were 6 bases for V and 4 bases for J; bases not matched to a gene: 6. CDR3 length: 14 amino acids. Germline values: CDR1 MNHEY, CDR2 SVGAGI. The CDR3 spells CASSPGTGVYEQYF. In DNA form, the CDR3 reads TGTGCCAGCAGCCCCGGGACAGGGGTTTACGAGCAGTACTTC.

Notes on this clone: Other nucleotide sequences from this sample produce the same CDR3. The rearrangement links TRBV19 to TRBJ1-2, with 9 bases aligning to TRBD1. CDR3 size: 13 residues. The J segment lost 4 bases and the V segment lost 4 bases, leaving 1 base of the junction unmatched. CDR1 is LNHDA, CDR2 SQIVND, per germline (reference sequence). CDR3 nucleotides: TGTGCCAGTAGTAGGGGACAGGGCTATGGCTACACCTTC. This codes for CASSRGQGYGYTF.

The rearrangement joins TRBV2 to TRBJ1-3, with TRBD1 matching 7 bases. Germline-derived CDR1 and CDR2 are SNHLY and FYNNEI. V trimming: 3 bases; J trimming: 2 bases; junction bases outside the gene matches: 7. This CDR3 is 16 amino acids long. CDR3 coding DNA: TGTGCCAGCAGTGACCGGGGAGACAGGGCTGGAAACACCATATATTTT. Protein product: CASSDRGDRAGNTIYF.

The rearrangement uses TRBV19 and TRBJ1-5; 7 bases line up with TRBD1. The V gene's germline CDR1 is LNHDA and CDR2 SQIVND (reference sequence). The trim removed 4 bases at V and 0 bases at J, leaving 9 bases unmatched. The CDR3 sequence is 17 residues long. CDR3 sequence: CASSTDDRANSNQPQHF. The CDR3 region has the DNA TGTGCCAGTAGTACCGACGACAGGGCTAATAGCAATCAGCCCCAGCATTTT.